This T cell receptor (beta chain) was found in a study of shared clonotypes between healthy human individuals. Every donor, a Caucasian adult, lived in Nashville, Tennessee. The CDR3 totals 10 residues. Splitting of each subset's genomic DNA was done evenly across several immunoSEQ plates. Per sorted-subset replicate PCR, input was roughly 200 ng DNA, representing 30,000 or so T cell genomes. TCRdb's copy holds only in-frame clones and misses some; the assay was immunoSEQ multiplex PCR. The sample has fewer than 350,000 clones, around 87% seen once. The clonotype originates from a man aged 18 to 30 in good health. The rearrangement uses TRBV12-2 and TRBJ1-1. TRBV12-2 is assigned pseudogene status. Input material: memory CD8+ T cells sorted from blood. The subset is: CD45RO+ cells pooled with CCR7-negative TemRA cells. CDR3 sequence: CASRLVSPFF. The CDR3 nucleotides are TGTGCAAGTCGCTTAGTTAGCCCTTTCTTT.